The entry below describes one TCR beta chain. This entry is derived from a study of blood T cell repertoires in COVID-19. Turning to the study itself: Sample material is recorded as cDNA or gDNA derived from T cells, B-cell-depleted T cells, or PBMCs.

The CDR3 has 13 amino acids. Germline V gene sequence: CDR1 SGDLS, CDR2 YYNGEE. The ends lost 3 bases at V and 12 bases at J; junction bases unmatched: 4. The data were produced by immunoSEQ multiplex PCR, yet TCRdb's version contains in-frame clones alone and is incomplete. This sample has roughly 340,000 clones, with 87% found just once. Sequencing was done on a sample of PBMCs or T cells enriched from blood (not recorded which). The clonotype comes from a man aged 35 to 55 in a cohort exposed to, infected with or recovered from COVID-19 (not recorded which). This chain uses TRBV9 with TRBJ1-4; 11 bases are shared with TRBD1. Here the CDR3 reads CASSGPGQGELFF. The CDR3 DNA reads TGTGCCAGCAGCGGGCCGGGACAGGGGGAACTGTTTTTT.